The sequence of this T cell receptor (beta chain) was determined in a study of glioma-infiltrating T cells. About the study: Glioma patients had dexamethasone for six or fewer days before surgery. Sequencing aimed for roughly 4.5- to 10-fold coverage of about a million peripheral T cells.

Overall study findings and caveats: CDR3 overlap between tissue and blood was very small.

Comment on this clonotype: Its antigen is not identified.

TCR alpha and beta CDR3 regions were amplified from RNA using iRepertoire nested multiplex PCR. TCRdb reprocessed the multiplex PCR reads via MiXCR and lists one record per CDR3 protein. The sample shows around 390,000 distinct CDR3 sequences, roughly two fifths of them seen only once. CDR1 and CDR2 from the germline V gene are LGHNA and YSLEER. V was pared by 1 base and J by 3 bases, with 6 bases between. The CDR3 is 13 residues long. The sequencing sample was made of glioma tissue, nonneoplastic brain tissue, or PBMCs (not recorded which). This receptor was identified in a human donor with low-grade glioma or glioblastoma, undergoing nonglioma brain surgery, or in good health (not recorded which). The V gene is TRBV4-3, the J gene TRBJ1-1, with no clear D. CDR3 residues: CASSQVRDTEAFF. For the CDR3, the DNA is TGCGCCAGCAGCCAAGTTAGGGACACTGAAGCTTTCTTT.